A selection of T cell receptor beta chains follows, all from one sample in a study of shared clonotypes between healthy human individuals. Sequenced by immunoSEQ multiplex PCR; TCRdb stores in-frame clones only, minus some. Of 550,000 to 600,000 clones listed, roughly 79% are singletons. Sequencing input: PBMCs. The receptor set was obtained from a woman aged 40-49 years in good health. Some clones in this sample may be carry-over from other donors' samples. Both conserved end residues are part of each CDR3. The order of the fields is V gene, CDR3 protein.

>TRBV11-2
CASSLDLVAGIEQFF
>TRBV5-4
CASSGGQDPSYNEQFF
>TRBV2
CASSVWVRSGANVLTF
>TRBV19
CASSDRGTEAFF
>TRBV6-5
CASSYSNPTGVTEAFF
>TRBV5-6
CASSGSGRNLYEQYF
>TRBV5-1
CASSSYREDTEAFF
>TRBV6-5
CASSYDRPMKSGELFF
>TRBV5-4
CASSLVASGGQETQYF
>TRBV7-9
CASSPQGGTYNSPLHF
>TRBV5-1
CASSLDRGGNEQFF
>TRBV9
CASSVSPGQGDEQYF
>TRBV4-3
CASSQEGGRTYEQYF
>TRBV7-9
CASSAPGHITDTQYF
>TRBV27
CASSLEGLSGIPETQYF
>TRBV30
CAWNSGSTSTDTQYF
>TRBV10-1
CASSVPGQPGFGETQYF
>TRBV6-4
CASSARTGGTEAFF
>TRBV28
CASTDPGHNTNTGELFF
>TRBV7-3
CASSSGLAANTGELFF
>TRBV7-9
CASSPTGLAGAPATDTQYF
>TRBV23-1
CASSQFQSPPSNQPQHF
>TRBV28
CASSFGGKQTQYF
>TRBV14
CASSQDYGGYTF
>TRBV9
CASSETVQGRAFF
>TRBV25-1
CASSEGRAYGYTF
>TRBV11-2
CASSLEADTEAFF
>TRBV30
CAWSALRGGIWGGTDTQYF
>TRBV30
CAWSAGQSYNEQFF
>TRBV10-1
CASSEGQDFSGNTIYF
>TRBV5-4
CASSDRSGGYTF
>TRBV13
CASSALLAGGSYEQYF
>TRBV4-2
CASSQDWDRGYNEQYF
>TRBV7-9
CASALLGVGPTQYF
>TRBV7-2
CASSLVWASGSGTDTQYF
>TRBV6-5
CASSYSGDGYEQYF
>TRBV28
CASSARHPFF
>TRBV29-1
CSVEDRSYEQYF
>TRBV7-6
CASSSQAELGQPQHF
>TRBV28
CASSPPLQPQHF